This record covers a single T cell receptor beta chain. Its antigen has not been determined. No base quality values were provided; no much bigger clone lies one nucleotide off. The cohort consisted of 670 or so healthy bone marrow donors. At the time of sampling, every cohort member was nominally healthy, though immune exposures that went unrecorded were likely present. The donor was CMV seropositive and was included in the group of approximately 310 seropositive cohort members. Each donor provided a peripheral blood sample, and peripheral blood mononuclear cells were used for TCR beta sequencing. Genomic DNA extraction from the blood cell samples was performed with the Qiagen DNeasy Blood Extraction Kit. The library came from the immunoSEQ multiplex PCR assay. For the multiplex PCR, a mixture combining 60 forward primers for TCR Vbeta segments and 13 reverse primers for TCR Jbeta segments was used. The CDR3 region of rearranged TCR beta genes was amplified from genomic DNA by a multiplex PCR assay. The amplified TCR beta libraries were sequenced on the Illumina HiSeq System as 87-base-pair reads. Under the source paper's analysis protocol: Across the roughly 640 repertoires, a later analysis counted around 80 million unique TCR beta chains, roughly 11 million of which were shared by at least two donors. Raw reads were error-corrected and collapsed into unique sequences with a nearest-neighbor algorithm that merged closely related sequences to remove PCR and sequencing errors. To assign V, D and J gene segments, CDR3 sequences were aligned to IMGT reference sequences. For a sequence to be retained, a match of at least six nucleotides to both a V gene segment and a J gene segment was required. A rearrangement was called productive if the CDR3 had no stop codons and remained in frame with V and J, and every other rearrangement was called non-productive. Following IMGT convention, CDR3 was defined as the stretch from the second conserved V-encoded cysteine up to the conserved J-encoded phenylalanine. The earlier analysis of fewer than 700 of the donors excluded sequences that lacked an unambiguous match to a single V gene segment. An earlier analysis of several hundred of the donors classified V segments as functional when productive rearrangements were above 56.7% and as segregating when the standard deviation between donors was above 5%. A statistical classification framework was developed to diagnose cytomegalovirus status using the catalog of TCR beta chain sequences. In a later analysis, TCR nucleotide sequences were compared against IMGT/GENE-DB human TR gene sequences so that V and J genes could be assigned. Using the TCRdist pipeline, a later analysis assigned CDR3 sequences along with most-parsimonious VDJ recombination scenarios. In a later analysis, every TCR beta chain was defined by the combination of its CDR3 amino acid sequence and its V-gene family, and reads without a unique V-gene family were dropped. As a way to deal with suspected cross-contamination and a sequencing artifact, a later analysis dropped 450 to 600 nucleotide sequences that were highly shared and had low generation probability. For each public chain, a later analysis derived a clonal expansion index from normalized ranks of inferred template counts within each repertoire. In a later analysis, generation probabilities were computed with a VDJ recombination model fitted to out-of-frame rearrangements, and the resulting probabilities were checked against IGoR. In a later analysis, TCR-TCR, TCR-HLA and TCR-CMV co-occurrence was scored with hypergeometric tests, and a repertoire-size bias correction was applied to TCR pairs. False discovery rates were estimated in a later analysis by permuting HLA or CMV assignments 20 times. In a later analysis, co-occurring TCRs were grouped with DBSCAN, and TCRdist sequence similarity was added when clustering was performed within HLA-allele-positive subsets. Repertoires with fewer than 30,000 or more than 120,000 public chains were left out of co-occurrence clustering, as were a few repertoires with anomalous nucleotide sharing. TCRdb obtained this table from immuneACCESS and retained in-frame rearrangements with V and J assigned. These tables miss some clones; where compared with another copy, unresolved V genes account for less than half of the shortfall, and the remainder is unexplained. That table furnishes V, J and clone size, whereas the DNA furnished D and trimming. Present in this sample are about 170,000 clones, approximately 84% of which were seen just once. Roughly 2.2% of the sample goes to the ten largest clones.

The data belong to a study of cytomegalovirus exposure and HLA in healthy donors (dated by TCRdb to the late 2010s). About the investigation overall: An earlier analysis of roughly 570 of the donors reported under 300 Gb of sequence data and roughly 120 million unique TCR beta sequences obtained from some 200 million T cells. In an earlier analysis of roughly 580 of the donors, high-throughput TCR beta sequencing was used to judge whether each TCR beta V gene segment behaved as functional or pseudogenic. Among under 450 genotyped donors of the cohort, an average of 235,054 unique TCR beta nucleotide sequences were sequenced per donor, approximately 20% of them non-productive. The study aimed to test whether signatures of past pathogen exposure could be identified by cataloging public T cell receptors. The T cell repertoires of several hundred subjects were profiled by immunosequencing and related to cytomegalovirus serostatus. A later genetic analysis used genome-wide SNP genotypes for about three fifths of the 666 donors, treating that subset as a discovery cohort. All discovery cohort repertoires had been generated on a single sequencing platform. Both class I and class II loci were covered by HLA typing, at four-digit resolution. The later analysis used no new phenotypic data to find candidate immune exposures, relying instead on TCR beta sequences and their occurrence across donors. Among the roughly 400 genotyped donors, approximately 81% belonged to the genetic ancestry cluster associated with self-reported Caucasian donors. Typing coverage differed by locus: A, B, C, DRB1 and DQB1 were typed in about 620-630 donors, DQA1 in roughly 500, DPA1 in 600 to 610, and DPB1 in just under 490. High-throughput TCR immunosequencing, statistical association of individual TCRs with disease status, and machine learning were combined to predict cytomegalovirus infection status. In a later analysis, previously published TCR beta repertoires from 666 donors were re-analyzed and high-resolution HLA genotyping was added so that TCR occurrence patterns could be studied. Donor age, sex, ethnicity and CMV serostatus were compiled together with the repertoire data. An early release covering 550 to 700 HLA-typed donors comprised about 310 gigabases of sequencing data and 85 million or so unique TCR sequences. Five DR-DQ haplotypes were treated as single units for association and clustering because of strong linkage in the cohort. In addition to the first cohort of 666 subjects, a separate validation cohort of over 90 different subjects was used.

The germline V gene gives CDR1 as KGHSH and CDR2 as LQKENI. Measured from the cysteine to the phenylalanine, the CDR3 is 11 residues long. Solely the CDR3 DNA is kept, with 33 bases framed from the first base. The V end loses 5 bases and the J end loses 7 bases, and a stretch of 8 bases separates them. Results the study describes overall, beyond this receptor: Correlated functional status among segregating V segments might be attributable to linkage disequilibrium, but an unknown experimental factor could not be ruled out. A later analysis found that TCR association rates varied across HLA loci, with DRB1 alleles showing the most associated TCRs and HLA-C alleles the fewest. Because the 87-base-pair reads could not distinguish some IMGT-functional V segments, including TRBV6-2 and TRBV6-3, those segments were excluded. Only TCR beta chains were sequenced in this cohort, and the absence of alpha or paired-chain data limited detectable features. The sequencing pipeline was judged likely to have produced a cluster of highly shared sequence variants as a technical artifact. CMV serostatus was the only immune exposure information available for the cohort. Compared with equally common non-associated chains, HLA-associated TCR beta chains in a later analysis were more clonally expanded and had lower generation probabilities. While some public TCRs were present in many individuals, most TCR sequences turned up only very rarely across donors. Roughly uniform sequencing depth across donors was assumed in presence/absence analyses, although this assumption may not hold. Assigning TCR associations to individual alleles was difficult when HLA alleles, especially DR and DQ, strongly co-occurred. Broadly in line with IMGT annotations, most TCR beta V segments showed up in productive rearrangements about 87% or about 30% of the time in an earlier analysis of around 550 of the donors. According to the authors, the approach could potentially be generalized to other disease states and immunological phenotypes. Compared with the roughly 700-donor mean, donors in an Asian-associated ancestry cluster had fewer N-insertions in productive TCRs, according to a later genetic analysis. According to a later analysis, parvovirus B19, influenza, CMV and Epstein-Barr virus appeared linked to several top co-occurrence clusters. In vitro tests confirmed that a few of the cytomegalovirus-associated TCR beta chains recognize cytomegalovirus antigens. In both the original and validation cohorts, the classifier was reported to diagnose cytomegalovirus status with high specificity and sensitivity. A further reported finding was that TCR beta sequences accurately predicted the HLA-A and HLA-B alleles for most subjects in the first cohort. Specific HLA alleles were associated with 15,000 to 20,000 TCR beta sequences at a false discovery rate of 0.05 in a later analysis. An association between a missense DCLRE1C variant and V-gene and J-gene trimming of TCR beta chains was found in a later genetic analysis and replicated in an independent cohort. HLA typing was unavailable for some donors at each locus, so association tests used only the typed subset. The study gave a list of more than 150 TCR beta chains associated with cytomegalovirus. Because counts were too low, seventeen rarely observed V segments, including chromosome 9 orphons, were left out of the earlier analysis of a few hundred of the donors. According to a later analysis, most CMV-associated TCR beta chains appeared to be HLA-restricted, and the HLA associations seemed to be driven largely by CMV exposure.

This sequence originates from a man aged 18-30 years in good health and CMV-seropositive. The sequencing input was PBMCs. The sequence joins TRBV18 to TRBJ1-2, with the identity of the D gene unclear. The CDR3 region: CASSSGSGYTF. The sequenced DNA: TGTGCCAGCTCATCCGGGAGTGGCTACACCTTC.